The rows below give T cell receptor beta chains drawn from one sample of a study of shared clonotypes between healthy human individuals. Only in-frame clones appear in the TCRdb table, and some are missing; sequencing was by immunoSEQ multiplex PCR. The data contain about 2.3 million clones, approximately 95% of them singletons. Sequenced sample: naive CD4+ T cells from PBMCs. Receptors originate from a man aged 18 to 35 in good health. Some clones in this sample may be carry-over from other donors' samples. CDR3s include the opening cysteine and the closing phenylalanine or tryptophan. The D gene is left open where the match is weak. Where a row states a size, it is once, few, many or the class of an expanded clone; other rows omit it.

j_gene: TRBJ2-6; d_gene: .; v_gene: TRBV28; abundance: .; CDR3aa: CASSHQWGANVLTF; CDR3nt: TGTGCCAGCAGTCATCAGTGGGGGGCCAACGTCCTGACTTTC
j_gene: TRBJ1-5; d_gene: .; v_gene: TRBV7-2; abundance: .; CDR3aa: CASSLSGRLYQPQHF; CDR3nt: TGTGCCAGCAGCTTATCAGGGAGGTTATATCAGCCCCAGCATTTT
j_gene: TRBJ2-2; d_gene: TRBD1; v_gene: TRBV11-2; abundance: .; CDR3aa: CASSLDQTGPLAGELFF; CDR3nt: TGTGCCAGCAGCTTAGACCAGACAGGGCCGCTAGCCGGGGAGCTGTTTTTT
j_gene: TRBJ2-4; d_gene: TRBD1; v_gene: TRBV5-1; abundance: .; CDR3aa: CASSLELGQIEYF; CDR3nt: TGCGCCAGCAGCTTGGAATTGGGACAGATCGAGTACTTC
j_gene: TRBJ2-7; d_gene: TRBD1; v_gene: TRBV7-8; abundance: .; CDR3aa: CASSPQRTGLYEQYF; CDR3nt: TGTGCCAGCAGCCCACAAAGGACAGGACTCTACGAGCAGTACTTC
j_gene: TRBJ1-4; d_gene: .; v_gene: TRBV2; abundance: .; CDR3aa: CAKGQGAGAEKLFF; CDR3nt: TGTGCCAAGGGACAAGGGGCAGGAGCGGAAAAACTGTTTTTT
j_gene: TRBJ2-7; d_gene: .; v_gene: TRBV4-3; abundance: .; CDR3aa: CASSHLPSSSAASYEQYF; CDR3nt: TGCGCCAGCAGCCACCTACCCAGTAGTAGCGCCGCTTCCTACGAGCAGTACTTC
j_gene: TRBJ2-5; d_gene: .; v_gene: TRBV7-2; abundance: .; CDR3aa: CASSLGGEETQYF; CDR3nt: TGTGCCAGCAGCTTAGGGGGAGAAGAGACCCAGTACTTC
j_gene: TRBJ1-2; d_gene: .; v_gene: TRBV28; abundance: .; CDR3aa: CASITRGRNYGYTF; CDR3nt: TGTGCCAGCATCACTAGGGGCAGGAACTATGGCTACACCTTC
j_gene: TRBJ2-6; d_gene: .; v_gene: TRBV27; abundance: .; CDR3aa: CASSLRRANVLTF; CDR3nt: TGTGCCAGCAGTTTAAGGAGGGCCAACGTCCTGACTTTC
j_gene: TRBJ2-7; d_gene: .; v_gene: TRBV5-6; abundance: .; CDR3aa: CASSLEPGDEQYF; CDR3nt: TGTGCCAGCAGCCTGGAGCCGGGGGACGAGCAGTACTTC
j_gene: TRBJ1-2; d_gene: .; v_gene: TRBV6-1; abundance: .; CDR3aa: CATLLGGTDNTF; CDR3nt: TGTGCCACCCTTCTAGGCGGGACGGATAACACCTTC
j_gene: TRBJ2-3; d_gene: TRBD2; v_gene: TRBV6-5; abundance: .; CDR3aa: CASRRVGGPTDTQYF; CDR3nt: TGTGCCAGCCGTAGGGTGGGAGGGCCCACAGATACGCAGTATTTT
j_gene: TRBJ1-5; d_gene: .; v_gene: TRBV27; abundance: once; CDR3aa: CASSLFPGNQPQHF; CDR3nt: TGTGCCAGCAGTTTATTTCCAGGCAATCAGCCCCAGCATTTT
j_gene: TRBJ2-5; d_gene: TRBD2; v_gene: TRBV7-9; abundance: .; CDR3aa: CASSLLAGVIETQYF; CDR3nt: TGTGCCAGCAGCTTACTAGCGGGAGTGATAGAGACCCAGTACTTC
j_gene: TRBJ2-3; d_gene: TRBD2; v_gene: TRBV7-3; abundance: .; CDR3aa: CASSLRAGGPTDTQYF; CDR3nt: TGTGCCAGCAGCCTTAGGGCGGGAGGGCCGACAGATACGCAGTATTTT
j_gene: TRBJ2-2; d_gene: .; v_gene: TRBV11-3; abundance: once; CDR3aa: CASSLLANTGELFF; CDR3nt: TGTGCCAGCAGCTTACTAGCAAACACCGGGGAGCTGTTTTTT
j_gene: TRBJ2-1; d_gene: .; v_gene: TRBV7-4; abundance: .; CDR3aa: CASSWTRNEQFF; CDR3nt: TGTGCCAGCAGCTGGACAAGAAATGAGCAGTTCTTC
j_gene: TRBJ2-1; d_gene: .; v_gene: TRBV7-3; abundance: .; CDR3aa: CASSLGTGRGEQFF; CDR3nt: TGTGCCAGCAGCCTAGGGACTGGTCGAGGAGAGCAGTTCTTC
j_gene: TRBJ1-2; d_gene: TRBD1; v_gene: TRBV30; abundance: .; CDR3aa: CAWSPGTVLGYTF; CDR3nt: TGTGCCTGGAGCCCCGGGACAGTCCTCGGGTACACCTTC
j_gene: TRBJ1-5; d_gene: .; v_gene: TRBV12-5; abundance: .; CDR3aa: CASGQGLSNQPQHF; CDR3nt: TGTGCTAGTGGTCAGGGGCTTAGCAATCAGCCCCAGCATTTT
j_gene: TRBJ2-3; d_gene: .; v_gene: TRBV7-3; abundance: .; CDR3aa: CASSPGTGVSDTQYF; CDR3nt: TGTGCCAGCAGCCCCGGGACTGGAGTTTCAGATACGCAGTATTTT
j_gene: TRBJ2-5; d_gene: .; v_gene: TRBV4-1; abundance: .; CDR3aa: CASSMLGGQETQYF; CDR3nt: TGCGCCAGCAGCATGTTGGGGGGCCAAGAGACCCAGTACTTC
j_gene: TRBJ2-1; d_gene: .; v_gene: TRBV29-1; abundance: .; CDR3aa: CSVVKGFRGFVQFF; CDR3nt: TGCAGCGTTGTGAAAGGATTTAGGGGGTTCGTGCAGTTCTTC
j_gene: TRBJ2-7; d_gene: .; v_gene: TRBV2; abundance: .; CDR3aa: CASKEGAREQYF; CDR3nt: TGTGCCAGCAAGGAGGGGGCTCGCGAGCAGTACTTC
j_gene: TRBJ1-1; d_gene: .; v_gene: TRBV10-3; abundance: .; CDR3aa: CAISVEENTEAFF; CDR3nt: TGTGCCATCAGTGTGGAGGAGAACACTGAAGCTTTCTTT
j_gene: TRBJ2-7; d_gene: TRBD2; v_gene: TRBV4-1; abundance: .; CDR3aa: CASSLGTSGIYEQYF; CDR3nt: TGCGCCAGCAGCCTTGGGACTAGCGGAATCTACGAGCAGTACTTC
j_gene: TRBJ2-3; d_gene: TRBD2; v_gene: TRBV30; abundance: .; CDR3aa: CAWSVLAGWYDTDTQYF; CDR3nt: TGTGCCTGGAGTGTCCTAGCGGGGTGGTATGACACAGATACGCAGTATTTT
j_gene: TRBJ1-2; d_gene: TRBD1; v_gene: TRBV5-4; abundance: once; CDR3aa: CASSHDRVHGYTF; CDR3nt: TGTGCCAGCAGCCATGACAGGGTACATGGCTACACCTTC
j_gene: TRBJ2-1; d_gene: .; v_gene: TRBV9; abundance: .; CDR3aa: CASTPTLDSYNEQFF; CDR3nt: TGTGCCAGCACGCCAACTTTGGACAGCTACAATGAGCAGTTCTTC
j_gene: TRBJ1-1; d_gene: .; v_gene: TRBV29-1; abundance: .; CDR3aa: CSVTDGNTEAFF; CDR3nt: TGCAGCGTCACGGACGGGAACACTGAAGCTTTCTTT
j_gene: TRBJ2-1; d_gene: TRBD2; v_gene: TRBV28; abundance: .; CDR3aa: CASTNPSLAGIHNEQFF; CDR3nt: TGTGCCAGCACCAACCCCAGCCTAGCGGGGATCCACAATGAGCAGTTCTTC
j_gene: TRBJ1-2; d_gene: TRBD1; v_gene: TRBV5-1; abundance: .; CDR3aa: CASSRGQSIYYGYTF; CDR3nt: TGCGCCAGCAGCAGGGGACAGTCGATCTACTATGGCTACACCTTC
j_gene: TRBJ1-5; d_gene: .; v_gene: TRBV7-2; abundance: .; CDR3aa: CASSLEGSSNQPQHF; CDR3nt: TGTGCCAGCAGCTTAGAGGGGTCCAGCAATCAGCCCCAGCATTTT
j_gene: TRBJ1-5; d_gene: .; v_gene: TRBV2; abundance: .; CDR3aa: CASREGGGNQPQHF; CDR3nt: TGTGCCAGCAGGGAGGGGGGGGGCAATCAGCCCCAGCATTTT
j_gene: TRBJ1-2; d_gene: TRBD1; v_gene: TRBV18; abundance: once; CDR3aa: CASSLATGPNYGYTF; CDR3nt: TGTGCCAGCTCACTCGCGACAGGGCCTAACTATGGCTACACCTTC
j_gene: TRBJ2-5; d_gene: .; v_gene: TRBV7-2; abundance: once; CDR3aa: CASSFARLGETQYF; CDR3nt: TGTGCCAGCAGCTTTGCTCGTCTTGGGGAGACCCAGTACTTC
j_gene: TRBJ1-4; d_gene: TRBD1; v_gene: TRBV2; abundance: .; CDR3aa: CASSAEQGEKLFF; CDR3nt: TGTGCCAGCAGTGCGGAACAGGGGGAAAAACTGTTTTTT
j_gene: TRBJ2-7; d_gene: .; v_gene: TRBV5-1; abundance: .; CDR3aa: CASSFGDYEQYF; CDR3nt: TGCGCCAGCAGCTTTGGTGACTACGAGCAGTACTTC
j_gene: TRBJ2-1; d_gene: .; v_gene: TRBV10-3; abundance: .; CDR3aa: CAISERTFNEQFF; CDR3nt: TGTGCCATCAGTGAGAGGACTTTCAATGAGCAGTTCTTC
j_gene: TRBJ2-3; d_gene: .; v_gene: TRBV6-4; abundance: once; CDR3aa: CASSDSEGTADTQYF; CDR3nt: TGTGCCAGCAGTGACTCGGAGGGGACCGCAGATACGCAGTATTTT
j_gene: TRBJ2-1; d_gene: .; v_gene: TRBV9; abundance: .; CDR3aa: CASDSGQRSSYNEQFF; CDR3nt: TGTGCCAGCGATAGCGGCCAAAGGAGCTCCTACAATGAGCAGTTCTTC
j_gene: TRBJ2-5; d_gene: .; v_gene: TRBV2; abundance: .; CDR3aa: CASMRGPRSQGETQYF; CDR3nt: TGTGCCAGCATGAGAGGGCCCCGTTCCCAGGGGGAGACCCAGTACTTC
j_gene: TRBJ2-7; d_gene: .; v_gene: TRBV28; abundance: .; CDR3aa: CASSTGQTVAYEQYF; CDR3nt: TGTGCCAGCAGTACCGGACAGACCGTGGCCTACGAGCAGTACTTC
j_gene: TRBJ2-2; d_gene: .; v_gene: TRBV7-9; abundance: .; CDR3aa: CASSLRQTLDTGELFF; CDR3nt: TGTGCCAGCAGCCTTCGACAGACCCTGGACACCGGGGAGCTGTTTTTT
j_gene: TRBJ2-1; d_gene: TRBD2; v_gene: TRBV4-1; abundance: .; CDR3aa: CASSQTIAGGPLNEQFF; CDR3nt: TGCGCCAGCAGCCAGACTATAGCGGGAGGGCCGCTGAATGAGCAGTTCTTC
j_gene: TRBJ1-6; d_gene: .; v_gene: TRBV30; abundance: .; CDR3aa: CASSEAGGPYNSPLHF; CDR3nt: TGTGCCTCCTCAGAGGCCGGGGGCCCCTATAATTCACCCCTCCACTTT
j_gene: TRBJ1-2; d_gene: TRBD1; v_gene: TRBV7-2; abundance: .; CDR3aa: CASSDRPYGYTF; CDR3nt: TGTGCCAGCTCGGACAGGCCCTATGGCTACACCTTC
j_gene: TRBJ2-6; d_gene: .; v_gene: TRBV7-8; abundance: .; CDR3aa: CASSTPGGTVYSGANVLTF; CDR3nt: TGTGCCAGCAGTACCCCGGGGGGGACAGTGTACTCTGGGGCCAACGTCCTGACTTTC
j_gene: TRBJ1-1; d_gene: .; v_gene: TRBV5-1; abundance: .; CDR3aa: CASSLDQGSAEAFF; CDR3nt: TGCGCCAGCAGCTTGGATCAGGGGAGCGCTGAAGCTTTCTTT
j_gene: TRBJ1-4; d_gene: .; v_gene: TRBV14; abundance: .; CDR3aa: CASSQGGPPEKLFF; CDR3nt: TGTGCCAGCAGCCAAGGGGGTCCCCCTGAAAAACTGTTTTTT
j_gene: TRBJ2-2; d_gene: .; v_gene: TRBV9; abundance: .; CDR3aa: CASSVAPTGELFF; CDR3nt: TGTGCCAGCAGCGTAGCACCTACCGGGGAGCTGTTTTTT
j_gene: TRBJ2-2; d_gene: TRBD1; v_gene: TRBV7-3; abundance: .; CDR3aa: CASSRTGAMSGELFF; CDR3nt: TGTGCCAGCAGCAGGACAGGGGCGATGTCCGGGGAGCTGTTTTTT
j_gene: TRBJ2-2; d_gene: .; v_gene: TRBV2; abundance: .; CDR3aa: CASNPDPSGGTGELFF; CDR3nt: TGTGCCAGCAACCCAGATCCCTCCGGGGGCACCGGGGAGCTGTTTTTT
j_gene: TRBJ2-2; d_gene: .; v_gene: TRBV7-7; abundance: once; CDR3aa: CASRRRDLAGELFF; CDR3nt: TGTGCCAGCAGACGGAGGGATCTCGCCGGGGAGCTGTTTTTT
j_gene: TRBJ2-5; d_gene: TRBD2; v_gene: TRBV29-1; abundance: .; CDR3aa: CSVVGGSETQYF; CDR3nt: TGCAGCGTTGTGGGAGGGTCGGAGACCCAGTACTTC
j_gene: TRBJ2-1; d_gene: .; v_gene: TRBV4-2; abundance: .; CDR3aa: CATKSSYNEQFF; CDR3nt: TGTGCCACGAAAAGCTCCTACAATGAGCAGTTCTTC